These 12 T cell receptor beta chains came from one sample sequenced in a study of blood T cell repertoires in COVID-19. Assay used: immunoSEQ multiplex PCR; TCRdb lists only in-frame clones, some missing. Among about 200,000 clones listed, 88% were seen once. The sample comprised peripheral blood. All receptors derive from a young man with active or convalescent COVID-19.

The V gene is TRBV29-1, the J gene TRBJ2-5; D is ambiguous. The CDR3 consists of 13 residues. Trimming left V 5 bases short and J 4 bases short, with 14 bases between. Per germline, CDR1 SQVTM and CDR2 ANQGSEA. CDR3 region: CSVKWSRAETQYF. The CDR3 region has the DNA TGCAGCGTTAAATGGAGTCGAGCAGAGACCCAGTACTTC.

The J gene is TRBJ1-6, the V gene TRBV11-2, with D perhaps matching TRBD1 (5 bases). The length of the CDR3 is 13 residues. CDR1 is SGHAT, CDR2 FQNNGV, per germline. Trimming removed 5 bases from V and 10 bases from J, with 12 bases in between. The DNA of the CDR3 is TGTGCCAGCAGCGGGGGGACCGGGTCACCCCTCCACTTT. Translation: CASSGGTGSPLHF. Full variable domain (remainder filled in from reference TRBV11-2 and TRBJ1-6): EAGVAQSPRYKIIEKRQSVAFWCNPISGHATLYWYQQILGQGPKLLIQFQNNGVVDDSQLPKDRFSAERLKGVDSTLKIQPAKLEDSAVYLCASSGGTGSPLHFGNGTRLTVT.

The chain is built from TRBV7-9 and TRBJ1-2, with D unresolved. Germline V CDR1 and CDR2: SEHNR, FQNEAQ (reference sequence). CDR3 size: 13 residues. V lost 2 bases, J lost 4 bases, and 8 bases lay in between. The CDR3 sequence is CASSLSLSYGYTF. CDR3 coding DNA: TGTGCCAGCAGCTTATCGCTGAGCTATGGCTACACCTTC.

The gene calls are TRBV19 and TRBJ2-2; possible D gene TRBD2, 6 bases. This CDR3 has 16 amino acids. Trimming left V 6 bases short and J 4 bases short, with 18 bases between. Germline V lookup: CDR1 LNHDA, CDR2 SQIVND (reference sequence). CDR3 amino acids: CASSLRGNSLTGELFF. In nucleotides, the CDR3 is TGTGCCAGTAGCCTACGGGGGAACAGCCTCACCGGGGAGCTGTTTTTT. Drawing the rest from reference TRBV19 and TRBJ2-2, the complete variable domain is DGGITQSPKYLFRKEGQNVTLSCEQNLNHDAMYWYRQDPGQGLRLIYYSQIVNDFQKGDIAEGYSVSREKKESFPLTVTSAQKNPTAFYLCASSLRGNSLTGELFFGEGSRLTVL.

V usage is TRBV11-1 and J usage is TRBJ2-7; D ambiguous. Germline lookup yields CDR1 SGHAT and CDR2 FQDESV (reference sequence). The CDR3 length is 14 residues. The V gene lost 2 bases and the J gene lost 3 bases, with 11 bases spanning the gap. This CDR3 reads CASSLRSSFYEQYF. The CDR3 nucleotides read TGTGCCAGCAGCTTACGGTCTTCCTTCTACGAGCAGTACTTC.

The V and J genes are TRBV9 and TRBJ2-1; 10 nucleotides line up with TRBD2. This CDR3 is 13 amino acids long. CDR1 is SGDLS, CDR2 YYNGEE, per germline. With 3 bases clipped from V and 15 bases from J, the junction kept 9 bases outside the gene matches. Here the CDR3 DNA reads TGTGCCAGCAGCGCGTTAGAAGCGGGGGGGGCGTTCTTC. This sequence encodes CASSALEAGGAFF.

The chain carries TRBV7-8 and TRBJ2-7; 8 bases line up with TRBD2. The CDR3 totals 17 residues. In germline, CDR1 is SGHVS, CDR2 FQNEAQ. V was pared by 5 bases and J by 5 bases, with 17 bases of the junction left unmatched. The CDR3: CASSTTRGRTSFDEQYF. CDR3 bases: TGTGCCAGCAGCACCACCCGCGGGAGGACCTCCTTCGACGAGCAGTACTTC.

This sequence joins TRBV6-2 or TRBV6-3 and TRBJ2-7; TRBD1 aligns across 7 bases. Germline trimming cut 0 bases from V and 9 bases from J; bases unmatched to any gene: 5. CDR1 and CDR2 (germline): MNHEY, SVGEGT. The CDR3 runs 13 residues. The CDR3 coding sequence is TGTGCCAGCAGTTACTCAGGGGGCGCCGGGCAGTACTTC. It translates to CASSYSGGAGQYF.

This chain links TRBV5-6 with TRBJ2-7; the match to TRBD1 covers 7 bases. Germline CDR1 is SGHDT and CDR2 is YYEEEE. V lost 4 bases and J lost 2; bases outside the gene matches: 6. This CDR3 region has 14 residues. The CDR3: CASSRGQITYEQYF. The CDR3 coding sequence is TGTGCCAGCAGCCGGGGACAGATTACCTACGAGCAGTACTTC.

The J gene is TRBJ1-1, the V gene TRBV27; D uncertain. V was shortened by 2 bases and J by 1 base, with 5 bases between the two germline ends. The CDR3 runs to 13 residues. CDR1 is MNHEY, CDR2 SMNVEV, per germline (reference sequence). The CDR3 is CASSLPKNTEAFF. The DNA for the CDR3 is TGTGCCAGCAGTTTACCTAAGAACACTGAAGCTTTCTTT.

V gene TRBV3-1 (or the pseudogene TRBV3-2) combines with J gene TRBJ2-7, with D perhaps TRBD1 (6 bases). The length of the CDR3 is 15 residues. Germline V lookup: CDR1 LGHDT, CDR2 YNNKEL (reference sequence). Trimming removed 3 bases from V and 2 bases from J, with 14 bases in between. The CDR3 is CASSHYRAGTYEQYF. The DNA for the CDR3 is TGTGCCAGCAGCCATTACAGGGCGGGTACCTACGAGCAGTACTTC.

The count of this clone is one. The chain couples TRBV3-1 (or the pseudogene TRBV3-2) to TRBJ1-1, with D tentatively TRBD1 (5 bases). The germline gives CDR1 LGHDT, CDR2 YNNKEL (reference sequence). V was clipped by 4 bases and J by 10 bases, with 19 bases between them. The CDR3 totals 14 residues. The CDR3 nucleotides are TGTGCCAGCAGCCCCAGCCGCAGGGCGCAAGGAGCTTTCTTT. It specifies CASSPSRRAQGAFF.